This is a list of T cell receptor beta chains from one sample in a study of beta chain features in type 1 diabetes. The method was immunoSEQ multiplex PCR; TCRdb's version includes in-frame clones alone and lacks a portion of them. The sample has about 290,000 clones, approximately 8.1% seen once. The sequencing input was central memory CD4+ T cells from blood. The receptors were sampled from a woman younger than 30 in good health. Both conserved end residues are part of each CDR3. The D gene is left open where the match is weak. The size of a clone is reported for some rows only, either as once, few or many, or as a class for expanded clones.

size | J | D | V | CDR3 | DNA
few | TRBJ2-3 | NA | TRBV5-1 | CASSLRGARTDTQYF | TGCGCCAGCAGCTTGCGGGGGGCCCGCACAGATACGCAGTATTTT
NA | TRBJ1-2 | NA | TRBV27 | CASSFRGGYGYTF | TGTGCCAGCAGTTTTCGGGGGGGCTATGGCTACACCTTC
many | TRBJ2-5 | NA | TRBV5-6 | CASSFTGVKTQYF | TGTGCCAGCAGCTTTACGGGCGTGAAGACCCAGTACTTC
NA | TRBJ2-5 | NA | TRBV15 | CATSKQGLPNQETQYF | TGTGCCACCAGCAAACAGGGACTACCGAACCAAGAGACCCAGTACTTC
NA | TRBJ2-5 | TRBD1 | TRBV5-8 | CASSLGQGRAQYF | TGTGCCAGCAGCTTGGGACAGGGAAGGGCCCAGTACTTC
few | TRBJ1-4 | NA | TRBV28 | CASSFGAGKGGEKLFF | TGTGCCAGCAGCTTCGGGGCAGGGAAAGGAGGTGAAAAACTGTTTTTT
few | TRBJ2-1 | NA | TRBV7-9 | CASSGTWGDEQFF | TGTGCCAGCAGCGGGACGTGGGGCGATGAGCAGTTCTTC
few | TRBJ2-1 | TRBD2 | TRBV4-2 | CASSLGLAAYNEQFF | TGTGCCAGCAGCCTAGGACTAGCGGCATACAATGAGCAGTTCTTC
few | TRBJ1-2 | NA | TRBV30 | CAWSTGHYGYTF | TGTGCCTGGAGTACAGGGCACTATGGCTACACCTTC
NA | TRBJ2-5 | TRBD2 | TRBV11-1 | CASSQRDSGVRETQYF | TGTGCCAGCAGTCAGCGCGATAGCGGGGTTAGGGAGACCCAGTACTTC